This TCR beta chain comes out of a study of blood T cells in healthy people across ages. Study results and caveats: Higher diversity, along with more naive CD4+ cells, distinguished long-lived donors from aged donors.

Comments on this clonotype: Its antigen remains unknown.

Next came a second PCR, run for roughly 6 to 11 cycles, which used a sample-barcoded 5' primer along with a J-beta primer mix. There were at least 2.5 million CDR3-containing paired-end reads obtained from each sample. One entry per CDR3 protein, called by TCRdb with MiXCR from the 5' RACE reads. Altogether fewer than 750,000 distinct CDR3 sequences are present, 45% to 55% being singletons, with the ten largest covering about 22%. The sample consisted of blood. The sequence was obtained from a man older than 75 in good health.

CDR3: CASSRSPHYEQYF. The CDR3 nucleotides are TGTGCCAGCAGTAGGTCGCCCCACTACGAGCAGTACTTC. The rearrangement uses TRBV3-1 and TRBJ2-7, with D unclear. The V end was cut by 6 bases, the J end by 3 bases, with 12 bases between. CDR3 size: 13 residues. Germline lookup yields CDR1 LGHDT and CDR2 YNNKEL (reference sequence).